Each of the 4 T cell receptor beta chains below was sequenced from the same sample in a study of blood T cell repertoires in COVID-19. Clones were sequenced by immunoSEQ multiplex PCR, and TCRdb holds only the in-frame ones, with some missing. The sample shows more than 200,000 clones, approximately 86% of them seen only once. What was sequenced was peripheral blood. These receptors were obtained from an elderly man with acute or convalescent COVID-19.

This chain joins TRBV19 and TRBJ1-2; unclear D gene. Per germline, CDR1 LNHDA and CDR2 SQIVND (reference sequence). The V gene lost 3 bases and the J gene lost 2 bases, with 10 bases spanning the gap. This CDR3 has 14 residues. In DNA form, the CDR3 reads TGTGCCAGTAGTATTCCGGGGTTGAACTATGGCTACACCTTC. Translating it yields CASSIPGLNYGYTF.

V is TRBV14 and J is TRBJ1-1; D is ambiguous. This CDR3 region has 15 residues. CDR1 is SGHDN, CDR2 FVKESK, per germline. V was shortened by 0 bases and J by 1 base, with 9 bases between the two germline ends. CDR3 region: CASSQDLHRNTEAFF. The CDR3 DNA is TGTGCCAGCAGCCAAGATTTACACAGGAACACTGAAGCTTTCTTT.

This chain links TRBV6-5 with TRBJ1-1, with D perhaps TRBD1 (5 bases). Trimming pared 6 bases from V and 1 base from J, leaving 12 bases between. This CDR3 contains 14 residues. Germline CDR1 and CDR2: MNHEY and SVGAGI. The DNA for the CDR3 is TGTGCCAGCAGCCCGCCCGGGGGGAACACTGAAGCTTTCTTT. It encodes CASSPPGGNTEAFF.

In nucleotides, the CDR3 is TGTGCCAGCAGCTTAGGAAGGGGGCAAGAGCCCCAGCATTTT. Translating gives CASSLGRGQEPQHF. J is TRBJ1-5 and V is TRBV7-9; 7 nucleotides agree with TRBD1. V dropped 1 base and J dropped 8; count of bases not matched to a gene: 5. The CDR3 contains 14 residues. CDR1 is SEHNR and CDR2 is FQNEAQ in the germline V gene (reference sequence).